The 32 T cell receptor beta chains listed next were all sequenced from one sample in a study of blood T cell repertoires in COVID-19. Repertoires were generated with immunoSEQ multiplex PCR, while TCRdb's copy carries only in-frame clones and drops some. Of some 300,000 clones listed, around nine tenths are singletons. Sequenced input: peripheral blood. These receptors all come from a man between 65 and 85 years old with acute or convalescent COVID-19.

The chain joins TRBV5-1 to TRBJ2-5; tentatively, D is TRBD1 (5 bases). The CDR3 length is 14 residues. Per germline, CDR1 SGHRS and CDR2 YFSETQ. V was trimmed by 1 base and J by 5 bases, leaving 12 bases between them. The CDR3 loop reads CASSLTQGAETQYF. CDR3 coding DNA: TGCGCCAGCAGCTTGACGCAGGGCGCGGAGACCCAGTACTTC.

CDR3 in amino acids: CATRVIAYPLYEQYF. CDR3 in DNA: TGTGCCACCAGAGTCATAGCATACCCCCTCTACGAGCAGTACTTC. This sequence joins TRBV24-1 and TRBJ2-7, with no clear D. This CDR3 spans 15 amino acids. Trimming cost V 7 bases and J 3 bases, with 18 bases left between them. Per germline, CDR1 KGHDR and CDR2 SFDVKD.

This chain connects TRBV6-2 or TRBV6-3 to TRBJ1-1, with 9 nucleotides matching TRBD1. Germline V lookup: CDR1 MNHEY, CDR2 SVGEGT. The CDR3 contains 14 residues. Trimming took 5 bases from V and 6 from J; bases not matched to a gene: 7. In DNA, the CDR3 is TGTGCCAGCAGTGTGGACAGGGGTAGAGCTGAAGCTTTCTTT. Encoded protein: CASSVDRGRAEAFF.

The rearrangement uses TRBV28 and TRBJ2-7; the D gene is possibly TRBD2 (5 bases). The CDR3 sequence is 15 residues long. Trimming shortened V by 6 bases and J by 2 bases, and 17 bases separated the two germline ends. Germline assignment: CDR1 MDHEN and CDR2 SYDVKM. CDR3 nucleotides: TGTGCCAGCAGCCAGGAGGCGGGTTCACCCTACGAGCAGTACTTC. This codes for CASSQEAGSPYEQYF.

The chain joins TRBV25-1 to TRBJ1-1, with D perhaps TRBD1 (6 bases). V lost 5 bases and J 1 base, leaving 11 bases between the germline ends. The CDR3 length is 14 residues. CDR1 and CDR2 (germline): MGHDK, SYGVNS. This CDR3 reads CASSFRGSNTEAFF. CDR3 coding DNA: TGTGCCAGCAGTTTCAGGGGCTCGAACACTGAAGCTTTCTTT.

Here the CDR3 reads CASSPGQALEQYF. In nucleotides, the CDR3 is TGTGCCAGCAGCCCGGGACAGGCTCTCGAGCAGTACTTC. The chain uses TRBV7-8 and TRBJ2-7; 8 nucleotides line up with TRBD1. Unmatched junction bases numbered 6, after V lost 5 bases and J lost 6 bases. The CDR3 sequence is 13 residues long. The V gene's germline CDR1 is SGHVS and CDR2 FQNEAQ.

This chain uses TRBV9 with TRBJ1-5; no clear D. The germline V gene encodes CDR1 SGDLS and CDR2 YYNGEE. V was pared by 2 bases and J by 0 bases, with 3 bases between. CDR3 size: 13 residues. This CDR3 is CASSVHSNQPQHF. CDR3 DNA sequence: TGTGCCAGCAGCGTTCATAGCAATCAGCCCCAGCATTTT.

The CDR3 is CASSQDAGYNEQFF. In DNA, the CDR3 is TGTGCCAGCAGCCAAGACGCAGGGTACAATGAGCAGTTCTTC. The V and J genes are TRBV14 and TRBJ2-1; D perhaps matches TRBD1 (5 bases). Trimming left V 0 bases short and J 4 bases short, with 7 bases between. Germline values: CDR1 SGHDN, CDR2 FVKESK. This CDR3 is 14 amino acids long.

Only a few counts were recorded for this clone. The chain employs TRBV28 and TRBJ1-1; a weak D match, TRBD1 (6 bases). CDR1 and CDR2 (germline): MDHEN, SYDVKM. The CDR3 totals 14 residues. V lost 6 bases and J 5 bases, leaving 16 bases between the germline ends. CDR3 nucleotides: TGTGCCAGCAGCCGTACAGGGCGGGTTACTGAAGCTTTCTTT. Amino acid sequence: CASSRTGRVTEAFF.

CDR3 sequence reads: CASSRDRGGDEQYF. CDR3 in DNA: TGTGCCAGCAGTAGAGACAGGGGAGGCGACGAGCAGTACTTC. The chain joins TRBV9 to TRBJ2-7, with 8 nucleotides matching TRBD1. Unmatched junction bases numbered 9, after V lost 5 bases and J lost 5 bases. Germline V gene lookup returns CDR1 SGDLS and CDR2 YYNGEE. This CDR3 is 14 amino acids long.

This chain's CDR3 is CASSPQGTPSNTGELFF. The CDR3 DNA sequence: TGTGCCAGCTCACCCCAGGGGACCCCCTCGAACACCGGGGAGCTGTTTTTT. The genes are TRBV18 and TRBJ2-2, with D perhaps matching TRBD1 (6 bases). Germline-derived CDR1 and CDR2 are KGHSH and LQKENI. V lost 3 bases and J 0 bases, leaving 14 bases between the germline ends. The length of the CDR3 is 17 residues.

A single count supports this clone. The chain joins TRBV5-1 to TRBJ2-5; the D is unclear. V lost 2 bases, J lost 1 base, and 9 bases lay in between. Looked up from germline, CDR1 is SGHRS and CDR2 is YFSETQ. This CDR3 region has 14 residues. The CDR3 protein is CASSFFGVQETQYF. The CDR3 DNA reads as TGCGCCAGCAGCTTTTTTGGAGTCCAAGAGACCCAGTACTTC.

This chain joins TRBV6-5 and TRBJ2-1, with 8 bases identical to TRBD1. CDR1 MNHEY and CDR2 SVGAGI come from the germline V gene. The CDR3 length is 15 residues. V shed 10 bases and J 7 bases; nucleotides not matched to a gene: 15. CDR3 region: CATSGSGGAYNEQFF. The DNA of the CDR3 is TGTGCCACGTCCGGGTCAGGGGGCGCATATAATGAGCAGTTCTTC.

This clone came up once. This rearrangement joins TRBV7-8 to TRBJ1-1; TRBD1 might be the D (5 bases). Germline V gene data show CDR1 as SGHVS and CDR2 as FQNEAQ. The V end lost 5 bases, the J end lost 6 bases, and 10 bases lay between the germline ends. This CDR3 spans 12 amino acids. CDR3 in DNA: TGTGCCAGCAGCCTCCGACAGCCTGAAGCTTTCTTT. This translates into CASSLRQPEAFF.

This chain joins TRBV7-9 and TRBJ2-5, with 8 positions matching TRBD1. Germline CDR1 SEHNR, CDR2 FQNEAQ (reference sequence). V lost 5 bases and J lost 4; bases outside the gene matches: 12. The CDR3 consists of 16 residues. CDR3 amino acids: CASSGAPGGDRETQYF. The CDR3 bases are TGTGCCAGCAGCGGGGCCCCAGGGGGCGACCGAGAGACCCAGTACTTC.

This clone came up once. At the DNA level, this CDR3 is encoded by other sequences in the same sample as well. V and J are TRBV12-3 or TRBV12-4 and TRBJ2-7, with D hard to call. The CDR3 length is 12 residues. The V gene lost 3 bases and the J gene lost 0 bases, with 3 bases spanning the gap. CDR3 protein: CASSFLSYEQYF. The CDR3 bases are TGTGCCAGCAGTTTCCTCTCCTACGAGCAGTACTTC.

The CDR3 region is CASGETDSYEQYF. As DNA, the CDR3 is TGCGCCAGCGGAGAGACAGACTCCTACGAGCAGTACTTC. This sequence joins TRBV5-1 and TRBJ2-7, with D possibly matching TRBD1 (5 bases). The germline CDR1 and CDR2 sequences are SGHRS and YFSETQ. Deletions cut 7 bases from V and 0 bases from J, with 11 bases between. The length of the CDR3 is 13 residues.

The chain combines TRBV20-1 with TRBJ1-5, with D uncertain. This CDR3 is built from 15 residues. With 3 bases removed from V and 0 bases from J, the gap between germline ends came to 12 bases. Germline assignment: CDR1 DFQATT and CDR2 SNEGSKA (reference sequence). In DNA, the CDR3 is TGCAGTGCTAGTGACGGACTGTATAGCAATCAGCCCCAGCATTTT. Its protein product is CSASDGLYSNQPQHF.

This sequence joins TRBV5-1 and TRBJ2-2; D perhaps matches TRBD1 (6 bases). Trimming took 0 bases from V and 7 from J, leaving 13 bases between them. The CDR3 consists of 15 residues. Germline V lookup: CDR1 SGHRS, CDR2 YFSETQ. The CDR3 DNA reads TGCGCCAGCAGCTTGGGGACCCAGGGGAACGGGGAGCTGTTTTTT. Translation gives CASSLGTQGNGELFF.

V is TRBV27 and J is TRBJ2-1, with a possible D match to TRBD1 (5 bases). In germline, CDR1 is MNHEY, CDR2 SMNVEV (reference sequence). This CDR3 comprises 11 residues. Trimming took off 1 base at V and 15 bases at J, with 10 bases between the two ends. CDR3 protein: CASSLLARAFF. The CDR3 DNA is TGTGCCAGCAGTTTATTGGCCAGGGCGTTCTTC.

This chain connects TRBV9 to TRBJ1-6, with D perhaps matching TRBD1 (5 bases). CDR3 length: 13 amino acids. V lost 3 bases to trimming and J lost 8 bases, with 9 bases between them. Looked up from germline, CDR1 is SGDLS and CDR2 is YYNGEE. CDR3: CASSEGPYSPLHF. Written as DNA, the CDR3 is TGTGCCAGCAGCGAGGGGCCCTATTCACCCCTCCACTTT.

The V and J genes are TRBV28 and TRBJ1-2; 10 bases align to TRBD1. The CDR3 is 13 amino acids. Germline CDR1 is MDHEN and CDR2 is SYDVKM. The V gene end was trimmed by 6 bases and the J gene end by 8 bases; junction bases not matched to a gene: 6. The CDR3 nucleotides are TGTGCCAGCAGCCCCGGGACAGGGGAAGGCTACACCTTC. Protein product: CASSPGTGEGYTF.

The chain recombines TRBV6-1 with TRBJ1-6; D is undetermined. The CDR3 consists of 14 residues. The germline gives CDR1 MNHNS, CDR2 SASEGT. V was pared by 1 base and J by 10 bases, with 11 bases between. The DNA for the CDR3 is TGTGCCAGCAGTGAAGGAGGGTTTGACTCACCCCTCCACTTT. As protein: CASSEGGFDSPLHF.

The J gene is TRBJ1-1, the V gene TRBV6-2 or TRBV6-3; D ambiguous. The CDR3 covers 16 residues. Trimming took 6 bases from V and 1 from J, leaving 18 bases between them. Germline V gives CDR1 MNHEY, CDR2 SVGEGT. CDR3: CASSTPAGRPNTEAFF. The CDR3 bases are TGTGCCAGCAGCACCCCTGCAGGCCGCCCGAACACTGAAGCTTTCTTT.

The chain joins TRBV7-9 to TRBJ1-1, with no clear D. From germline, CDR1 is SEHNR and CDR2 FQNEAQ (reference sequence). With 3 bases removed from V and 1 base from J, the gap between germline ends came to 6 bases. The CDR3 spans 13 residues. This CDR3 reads CASSFAKNTEAFF. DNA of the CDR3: TGTGCCAGCAGCTTCGCTAAGAACACTGAAGCTTTCTTT.

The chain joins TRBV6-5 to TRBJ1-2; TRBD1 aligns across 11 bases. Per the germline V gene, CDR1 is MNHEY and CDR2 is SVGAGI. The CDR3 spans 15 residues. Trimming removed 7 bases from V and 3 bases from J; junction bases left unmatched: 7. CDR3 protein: CASIPGQGVDYGYTF. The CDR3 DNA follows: TGTGCCAGCATACCGGGACAGGGGGTTGACTATGGCTACACCTTC.

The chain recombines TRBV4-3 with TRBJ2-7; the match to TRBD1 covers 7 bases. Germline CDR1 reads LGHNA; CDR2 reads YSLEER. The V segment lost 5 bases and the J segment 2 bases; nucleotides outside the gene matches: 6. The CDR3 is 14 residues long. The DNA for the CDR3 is TGCGCCAGCAGCAGGACAGGAGCTCCCTACGAGCAGTACTTC. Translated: CASSRTGAPYEQYF.

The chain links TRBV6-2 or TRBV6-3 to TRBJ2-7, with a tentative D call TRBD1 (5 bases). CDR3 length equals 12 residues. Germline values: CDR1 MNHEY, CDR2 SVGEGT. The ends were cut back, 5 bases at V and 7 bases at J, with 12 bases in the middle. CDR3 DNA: TGTGCCAGCAGTCTGATCAGGGCTGAGCAGTACTTC. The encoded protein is CASSLIRAEQYF.

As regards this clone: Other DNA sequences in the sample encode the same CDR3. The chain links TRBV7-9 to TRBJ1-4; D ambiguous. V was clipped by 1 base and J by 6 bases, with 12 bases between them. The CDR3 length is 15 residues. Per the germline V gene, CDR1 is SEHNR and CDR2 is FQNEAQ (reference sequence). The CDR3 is CASSLGRSVDEKLFF. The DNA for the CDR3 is TGTGCCAGCAGCTTAGGGAGGTCGGTTGATGAAAAACTGTTTTTT.

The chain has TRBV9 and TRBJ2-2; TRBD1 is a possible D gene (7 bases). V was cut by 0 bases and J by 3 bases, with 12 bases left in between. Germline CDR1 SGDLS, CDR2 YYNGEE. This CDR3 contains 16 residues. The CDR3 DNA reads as TGTGCCAGCAGCGTAGTTTCAGGGGGGTACACCGGGGAGCTGTTTTTT. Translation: CASSVVSGGYTGELFF. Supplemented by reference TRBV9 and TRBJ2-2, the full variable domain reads DSGVTQTPKHLITATGQRVTLRCSPRSGDLSVYWYQQSLDQGLQFLIQYYNGEERAKGNILERFSAQQFPDLHSELNLSSLELGDSALYFCASSVVSGGYTGELFFGEGSRLTVL.

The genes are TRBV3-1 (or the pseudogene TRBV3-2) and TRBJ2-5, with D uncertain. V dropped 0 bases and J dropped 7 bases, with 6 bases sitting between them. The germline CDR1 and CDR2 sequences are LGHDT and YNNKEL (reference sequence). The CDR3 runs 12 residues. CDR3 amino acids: CASSQDIGTQYF. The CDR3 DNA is TGTGCCAGCAGCCAAGATATCGGGACCCAGTACTTC.

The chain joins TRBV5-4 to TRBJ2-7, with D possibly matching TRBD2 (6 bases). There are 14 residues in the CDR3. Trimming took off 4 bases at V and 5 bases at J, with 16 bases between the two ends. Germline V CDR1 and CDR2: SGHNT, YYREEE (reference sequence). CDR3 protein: CASSGGDVRDEQYF. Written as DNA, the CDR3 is TGTGCCAGCAGCGGAGGGGACGTCAGGGACGAGCAGTACTTC.